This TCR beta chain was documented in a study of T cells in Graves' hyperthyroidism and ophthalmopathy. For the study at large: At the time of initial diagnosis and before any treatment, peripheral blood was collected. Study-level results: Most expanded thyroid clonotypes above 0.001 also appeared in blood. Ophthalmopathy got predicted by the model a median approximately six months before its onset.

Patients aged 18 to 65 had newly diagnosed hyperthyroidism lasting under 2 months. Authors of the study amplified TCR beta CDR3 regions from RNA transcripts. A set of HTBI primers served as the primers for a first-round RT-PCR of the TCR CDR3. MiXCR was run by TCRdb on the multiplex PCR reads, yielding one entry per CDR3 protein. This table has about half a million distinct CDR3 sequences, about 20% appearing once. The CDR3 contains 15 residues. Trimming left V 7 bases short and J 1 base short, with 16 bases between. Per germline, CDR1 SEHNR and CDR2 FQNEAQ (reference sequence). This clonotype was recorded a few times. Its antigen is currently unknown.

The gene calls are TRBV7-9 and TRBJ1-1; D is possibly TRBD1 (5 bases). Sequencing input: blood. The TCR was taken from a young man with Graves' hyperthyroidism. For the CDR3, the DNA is TGTGCCAGCACCCCCTCCTGGGGACCGAACACTGAAGCTTTCTTT. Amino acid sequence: CASTPSWGPNTEAFF.